This T cell receptor beta chain was observed in a study of blood T cell repertoires in COVID-19. In the study overall: The origin of the acute and convalescent COVID-19 samples was the United States, Italy and Spain.

In the source study's methods: Quantification of nucleated cells was approximated via reference gene primer amplification. The assay was immunoSEQ multiplex PCR, and TCRdb's table has in-frame clones only and misses some. V and J calls and clone size follow that table, whereas D and trimming were derived from the DNA. The sample yields just under 300,000 clones, about 87% seen once. Trimming took off 4 bases at V and 2 bases at J, with 11 bases between the two ends. This CDR3 spans 15 amino acids. Germline CDR1 reads SNHLY; CDR2 reads FYNNEI. The source material was peripheral blood. The chain employs TRBV2 and TRBJ2-2; TRBD2 might be the D (6 bases). The sequence derives from a man between 65 and 85 years old with acute or convalescent COVID-19. CDR3 region: CASSGLSGNTGELFF. CDR3 DNA sequence: TGTGCCAGCAGTGGGCTTAGCGGAAACACCGGGGAGCTGTTTTTT.